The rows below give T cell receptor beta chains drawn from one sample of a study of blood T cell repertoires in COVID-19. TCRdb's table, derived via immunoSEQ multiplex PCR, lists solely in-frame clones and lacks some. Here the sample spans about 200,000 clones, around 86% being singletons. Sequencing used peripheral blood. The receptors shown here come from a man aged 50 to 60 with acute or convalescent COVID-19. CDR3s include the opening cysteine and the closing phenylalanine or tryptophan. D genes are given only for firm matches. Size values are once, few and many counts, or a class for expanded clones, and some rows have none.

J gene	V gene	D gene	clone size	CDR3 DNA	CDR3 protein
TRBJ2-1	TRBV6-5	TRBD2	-	TGTGCCAGCAGTTATTGGGGACTAGCGGGGTTCGATGAGCAGTTCTTC	CASSYWGLAGFDEQFF
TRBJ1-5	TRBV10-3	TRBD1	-	TGTGCCATCAGTCACCACCGGGACAGGGGGCCGGAGGGTCAGCCCCAGCATTTT	CAISHHRDRGPEGQPQHF
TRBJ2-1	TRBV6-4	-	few	TGTGCCAGCAGCCAGCAGGGGAATGAGCAGTTCTTC	CASSQQGNEQFF
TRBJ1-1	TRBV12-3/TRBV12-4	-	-	TGTGCCAGCAGTTTCGGGTCGGGGACTGAAGCTTTCTTT	CASSFGSGTEAFF
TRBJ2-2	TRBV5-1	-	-	TGCGCCAGCAGCTTGGACAGGGTCACCGGGGAGCTGTTTTTT	CASSLDRVTGELFF
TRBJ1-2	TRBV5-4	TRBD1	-	TGTGCCAGCAGCCCGGAGGGGACAGGGGGGCAAATCAATGGCTACACCTTC	CASSPEGTGGQINGYTF
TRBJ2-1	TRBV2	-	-	TGTGCCAGCAGTGAATTCCAGTTCAATGAGCAGTTCTTC	CASSEFQFNEQFF
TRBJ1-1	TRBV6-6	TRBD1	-	TGTGCCAGCAGATCCGGGACAGGGGGAATGAACACTGAAGCTTTCTTT	CASRSGTGGMNTEAFF
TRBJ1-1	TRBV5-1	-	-	TGCGCCAGCAGCCCCAGGGGCAACACTGAAGCTTTCTTT	CASSPRGNTEAFF
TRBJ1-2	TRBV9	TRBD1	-	TGTGCCAGCAGAGGACAGGGGGCGAATGGCTACACCTTC	CASRGQGANGYTF
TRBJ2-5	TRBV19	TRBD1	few	TGTGCCAGTAGACCACGGGACAGGGTTTGGGAGACCCAGTACTTC	CASRPRDRVWETQYF
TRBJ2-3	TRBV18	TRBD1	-	TGTGCCAGCTCACCCCAGGGACAGGGAGGAGATACGCAGTATTTT	CASSPQGQGGDTQYF
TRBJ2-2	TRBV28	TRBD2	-	TGTGCCAGCCGGCGGGGGGGCACCGGGGAGCTGTTTTTT	CASRRGGTGELFF
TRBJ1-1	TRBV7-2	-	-	TGTGCCAGCAGCTTAGTCGGGGGGGAGGTAGAAGCTTTCTTT	CASSLVGGEVEAFF
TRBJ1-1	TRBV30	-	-	TGTGCCTGGAGTGTCGGACAAAGGAACACTGAAGCTTTCTTT	CAWSVGQRNTEAFF
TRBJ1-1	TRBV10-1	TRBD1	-	TGCGCCAGCAGCCGGGACAGGGTGGTTCTAGCCCGGAACACTGAAGCTTTCTTT	CASSRDRVVLARNTEAFF
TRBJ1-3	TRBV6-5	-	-	TGTGCCAGCAGCCGGGTTCAGGGCTCTGGAAACACCATATATTTT	CASSRVQGSGNTIYF
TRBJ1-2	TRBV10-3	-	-	TGTGCCATCAGTGGGACAGAAAACTATGGCTACACCTTC	CAISGTENYGYTF
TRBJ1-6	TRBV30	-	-	TGTGCCTGGTGTAGTTGGGGGGAGGGTTCACCCCTCCACTTT	CAWCSWGEGSPLHF
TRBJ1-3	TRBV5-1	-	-	TGCGCCAGCAGGGAACAGGTGTCTGGAAACACCATATATTTT	CASREQVSGNTIYF
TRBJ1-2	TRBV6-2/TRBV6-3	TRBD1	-	TGTGCCAGCAGTTACCAGGACAGGCCGCCCTATGGCTACACCTTC	CASSYQDRPPYGYTF
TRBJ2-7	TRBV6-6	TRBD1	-	TGTGCCAGTGGGACAGGGGGCTGGGATGAGCAGTACTTC	CASGTGGWDEQYF
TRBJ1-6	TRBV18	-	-	TGTGCCAGCTCACAACAGGGCCCAAATTCACCCCTCCACTTT	CASSQQGPNSPLHF
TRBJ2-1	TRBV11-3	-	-	TGTGCCAGCAGCTTAGATTTCGGGGTAGGTAATGAGCAGTTCTTC	CASSLDFGVGNEQFF
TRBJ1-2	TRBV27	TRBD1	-	TGTGCCAGCAGTTTATTATCGTCGGGACAGAACTATGGCTACACCTTC	CASSLLSSGQNYGYTF
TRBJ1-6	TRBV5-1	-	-	TGCGCCAGCAGCTTTCTCAATTCACCCCTCCACTTT	CASSFLNSPLHF
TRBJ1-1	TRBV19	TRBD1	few	TGTGCCAGTAGTCCCAGGACAGGGGGGAACACTGAAGCTTTCTTT	CASSPRTGGNTEAFF
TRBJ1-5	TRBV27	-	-	TGTGCCAGCCGTCTCCAGGGGCGCAATCAGCCCCAGCATTTT	CASRLQGRNQPQHF
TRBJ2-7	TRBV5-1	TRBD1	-	TGCGCCAGCAGGCCGGGGGACAGGGCCTACGAGCAGTACTTC	CASRPGDRAYEQYF
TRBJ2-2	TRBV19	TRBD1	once	TGTGCCAGTAAATACGGGACAGGGATCACCGGGGAGCTGTTTTTT	CASKYGTGITGELFF
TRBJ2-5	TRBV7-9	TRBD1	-	TGTGCCAGCAGCCGGTGGATGGGACAGCAAGAGACCCAGTACTTC	CASSRWMGQQETQYF
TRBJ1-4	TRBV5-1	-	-	TGCGCCAGCAGCTTCGGGTCAAGGGGGACTAATGAAAAACTGTTTTTT	CASSFGSRGTNEKLFF
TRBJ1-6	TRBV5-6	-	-	TGTGCCAGCAGCTTGGACCAGGGCAGCTCCTATAATTCACCCCTCCACTTT	CASSLDQGSSYNSPLHF
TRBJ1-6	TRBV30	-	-	TGTGCCTGGAGTGTGGAGACAGCTAATTCACCCCTCCACTTT	CAWSVETANSPLHF
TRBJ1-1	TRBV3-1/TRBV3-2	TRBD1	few	TGTGCCAGCAGCCTATTGGGACAGAAGAACACTGAAGCTTTCTTT	CASSLLGQKNTEAFF
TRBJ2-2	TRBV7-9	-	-	TGTGCCAGCAGCGGACCCGGGACGAACACCGGGGAGCTGTTTTTT	CASSGPGTNTGELFF
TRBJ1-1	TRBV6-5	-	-	TGTGCCAGCAACCGGGGGGTTGGAAATGAAGCTTTCTTT	CASNRGVGNEAFF
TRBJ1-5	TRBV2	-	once	TGTGCCAGCAGTGGACGGGATCAGCCCCAGCATTTT	CASSGRDQPQHF
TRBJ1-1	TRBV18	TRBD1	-	TGTGCCAGCTCTCCCCAAAGGGACAGGATCGGCGGGGGCACTGAAGCTTTCTTT	CASSPQRDRIGGGTEAFF
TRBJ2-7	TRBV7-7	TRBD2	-	TGTGCCAGCAGCCCTGGGACTAGGGGTTCAGAGCAGTACTTC	CASSPGTRGSEQYF
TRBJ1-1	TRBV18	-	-	TGTGCCAGCTCACCACCGGAGGGAGGGGCTTTCTTT	CASSPPEGGAFF
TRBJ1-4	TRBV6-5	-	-	TGTGCCAGCAGCTTGGGGGGGGCACGGGAAAAACTGTTTTTT	CASSLGGAREKLFF
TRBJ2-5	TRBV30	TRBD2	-	TGTGCCTGGAGTGTACAGGCCCTAGCGGGGACCCAGTACTTC	CAWSVQALAGTQYF
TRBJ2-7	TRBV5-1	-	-	TGCGCCAGCAGCTTGGGGAGACGGAGCTCCTACGAGCAGTACTTC	CASSLGRRSSYEQYF
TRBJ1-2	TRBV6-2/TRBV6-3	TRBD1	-	TGTGCCAGCAGCCGAGGACAGGGATGGGGCTACACCTTC	CASSRGQGWGYTF
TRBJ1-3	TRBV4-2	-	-	TGTGCCAGCAGCCAAGAAACGGGATGGAGCTCTGGAAACACCATATATTTT	CASSQETGWSSGNTIYF
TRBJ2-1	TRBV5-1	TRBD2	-	TGCGCCAGCAGCTTGGGCGCGGGGGGGCCTCAGAATGAGCAGTTCTTC	CASSLGAGGPQNEQFF
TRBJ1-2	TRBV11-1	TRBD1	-	TGTGCCAGCAGCTCCCAACAGGGGGACCCTGGCTACACCTTC	CASSSQQGDPGYTF
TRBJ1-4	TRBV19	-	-	TGTGCCAGTAGACAGTTCTCAGCTAATGAAAAACTGTTTTTT	CASRQFSANEKLFF
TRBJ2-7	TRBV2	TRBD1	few	TGTGCCAGCAGTCCTGACAGGGGGTTCGACGAGCAGTACTTC	CASSPDRGFDEQYF
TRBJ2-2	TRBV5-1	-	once	TGCGCCAGCAGTGAGCAGGGGCCGAACACCGGGGAGCTGTTTTTT	CASSEQGPNTGELFF
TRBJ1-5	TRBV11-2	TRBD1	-	TGTGCCAGCAGCTTCGGACAGGGGGTTAGCCAGCCCCAGCATTTT	CASSFGQGVSQPQHF
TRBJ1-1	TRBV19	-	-	TGTGCCAGTAGGGAACCCGGGAGATCGCCTGAAGCTTTCTTT	CASREPGRSPEAFF